This TCR beta chain was retrieved from a study of T cell responses to AZD1222 COVID-19 vaccine. This clone was counted once. The target antigen is unknown. Study-wide results and caveats: Repertoires were collected only later (after the peak T cell response had occurred). Just a handful of people given AZD1222 tested seropositive at baseline. Nearly half of the spike-specific TCRs reportedly recognize variant regions that carry no mutations.

The assay was immunoSEQ multiplex PCR, and TCRdb's table has in-frame clones only and misses some. The table shows 90,000 to 150,000 clones, with around 90% occurring only once. The source was peripheral blood, collected 28 days after the second AZD1222 dose. This sequence originates from an adult who received the AZD1222 COVID-19 vaccine.

In DNA, the CDR3 is TGCGCCAGCAGCCCTCTGCTTACCCTGAACACCGGGGAGCTGTTTTTT. This gives the protein CASSPLLTLNTGELFF. The rearrangement links TRBV5-1 to TRBJ2-2; D gene unclear. The V gene lost 4 bases and the J gene lost 1 base, with 14 bases spanning the gap. CDR1 is SGHRS, CDR2 YFSETQ, per germline. This CDR3 has 16 residues.